This entry lists 29 T cell receptor beta chains sequenced from one sample in a study of T-cell memory formation after mild COVID-19. TCRdb reprocessed the 5' RACE reads via MiXCR and lists one record per CDR3 protein. The profile shows over 250,000 distinct CDR3 sequences, around 15% of them singletons. The sample taken for sequencing was PBMCs or a T cell subset sorted from them (not recorded which). The receptors come from a man between 18 and 29 years old who had mild COVID-19 (a few samples of this study predate the infection). Cell type and time point are not known.

The gene calls are TRBV7-8 and TRBJ1-2, with D possibly matching TRBD1 (6 bases). Deletions cut 2 bases from V and 7 bases from J, with 14 bases between. The CDR3 is 14 amino acids. Germline V gene lookup returns CDR1 SGHVS and CDR2 FQNEAQ. The DNA of the CDR3 is TGTGCCAGCAGCTTATTTCTGGGGGCGGCTGGCTACACCTTC. Translation gives CASSLFLGAAGYTF.

This clonotype occurred a few times. This chain uses TRBV7-2 with TRBJ2-3, with D perhaps matching TRBD2 (6 bases). The ends were cut back, 8 bases at V and 1 base at J, with 10 bases in the middle. CDR3 length: 13 amino acids. CDR1 SGHTA and CDR2 FQGNSA come from the germline V gene. CDR3 in amino acids: CASAGTRTDTQYF. Here the CDR3 DNA reads TGTGCCAGCGCGGGGACTCGCACAGATACGCAGTATTTT. Supplemented by reference TRBV7-2 and TRBJ2-3, the full variable domain reads GAGVSQSPSNKVTEKGKDVELRCDPISGHTALYWYRQSLGQGLEFLIYFQGNSAPDKSGLPSDRFSAERTGGSVSTLTIQRTQQEDSAVYLCASAGTRTDTQYFGPGTRLTVL.

This clonotype was counted a few times. CDR3 coding DNA: TGTGCCAGCAGCGCCCAACTACTTAGCTCCTACAATGAGCAGTTCTTC. It is translated as CASSAQLLSSYNEQFF. The rearrangement links TRBV9 to TRBJ2-1; D not certain. Germline V lookup: CDR1 SGDLS, CDR2 YYNGEE. There are 16 residues in the CDR3. V lost 3 bases to trimming and J lost 0 bases, with 13 bases between them.

The rearrangement uses TRBV7-9 and TRBJ2-1; D call uncertain. Germline lookup yields CDR1 SEHNR and CDR2 FQNEAQ (reference sequence). V was shortened by 7 bases and J by 6 bases, with 19 bases between the two germline ends. The CDR3 is 15 amino acids. Here the CDR3 reads CASTPPSSSLNEQFF. DNA of the CDR3: TGTGCCAGCACCCCGCCTTCAAGTTCGCTCAATGAGCAGTTCTTC.

This clonotype appeared a few times. The chain is built from TRBV4-1 and TRBJ1-1, with no clear D. The CDR3 spans 17 residues. The V end was cut by 1 base, the J end by 0 bases, with 15 bases between. Per the germline V gene, CDR1 is MGHRA and CDR2 is YSYEKL. The CDR3 region is CASSQARSRQLNTEAFF. The CDR3 coding sequence is TGCGCCAGCAGCCAAGCCCGGTCGAGACAACTGAACACTGAAGCTTTCTTT.

V gene TRBV5-1 combines with J gene TRBJ2-2; no definite D call. V was trimmed by 0 bases and J by 1 base, leaving 10 bases between them. The CDR3 covers 16 residues. In germline, CDR1 is SGHRS, CDR2 YFSETQ. The CDR3 is CASSLERIENTGELFF. The CDR3 DNA reads TGCGCCAGCAGCTTGGAGAGAATTGAGAACACCGGGGAGCTGTTTTTT.

This clonotype was picked up many times. This chain uses TRBV19 with TRBJ2-5; 9 positions agree with TRBD1. J lost 4 bases, V lost 2 bases, and 2 bases had no gene match. Germline CDR1 reads LNHDA; CDR2 reads SQIVND (reference sequence). The CDR3 is 14 residues long. CDR3: CASSITGGGETQYF. As DNA, the CDR3 is TGTGCCAGTAGTATAACAGGGGGCGGAGAGACCCAGTACTTC.

The chain joins TRBV11-2 to TRBJ2-5, with TRBD2 matching over 10 bases. The CDR3 sequence is 14 residues long. Trimming removed 4 bases from V and 5 bases from J; junction bases left unmatched: 4. Germline CDR1 is SGHAT and CDR2 is FQNNGV. The DNA for the CDR3 is TGTGCCAGCAGCTCGGGACTAGCGAGGGAGACCCAGTACTTC. Its translation: CASSSGLARETQYF.

This clonotype was counted a few times. V is TRBV5-1 and J is TRBJ1-2, with D possibly being TRBD1 (5 bases). The germline V gene encodes CDR1 SGHRS and CDR2 YFSETQ. Trimming left V 4 bases short and J 3 bases short, with 16 bases between. The length of the CDR3 is 15 residues. CDR3 DNA: TGCGCCAGCAGCAGAGACCACGGGACTCACTATGGCTACACCTTC. Translation gives CASSRDHGTHYGYTF.

The V and J genes are TRBV7-6 and TRBJ2-5; 12 nucleotides align to TRBD1. The trim removed 5 bases at V and 5 bases at J, leaving 12 bases unmatched. This CDR3 spans 17 amino acids. The germline V gene has CDR1 SGHVS and CDR2 FNYEAQ. The CDR3 nucleotides are TGTGCCAGCAGCGCCCGGGACAGGGGGCCCAAAAGGGAGACCCAGTACTTC. The encoded protein is CASSARDRGPKRETQYF.

J is TRBJ2-6 and V is TRBV4-3, with D possibly being TRBD1 (5 bases). Germline assignment: CDR1 LGHNA and CDR2 YSLEER. With 0 bases removed from V and 0 bases from J, the gap between germline ends came to 12 bases. This CDR3 comprises 18 residues. CDR3 nucleotides: TGCGCCAGCAGCCAAGATGCCAGGGTGCTCTCTGGGGCCAACGTCCTGACTTTC. It specifies CASSQDARVLSGANVLTF.

CDR3 coding DNA: TGTGCCAGCAGTTACTGGACTAGACAAGAGACCCAGTACTTC. Translating gives CASSYWTRQETQYF. J is TRBJ2-5 and V is TRBV6-2 or TRBV6-3, with 7 bases aligning to TRBD2. The CDR3 has 14 residues. With 1 base clipped from V and 2 bases from J, the junction kept 1 base outside the gene matches. Germline V gene sequence: CDR1 MNHEY, CDR2 SVGEGT.

This clonotype was seen a handful of times. As DNA, the CDR3 is TGTGCCAGCAGCTTGTCCCCCAGCGGGGGGCAAGAGACCCAGTACTTC. Translation: CASSLSPSGGQETQYF. This rearrangement joins TRBV5-5 to TRBJ2-5; TRBD2 matches at 9 bases. The CDR3 covers 16 residues. Germline V gene lookup returns CDR1 SGHKS and CDR2 YYEKEE (reference sequence). Trimming took 1 base from V and 2 from J; bases not matched to a gene: 6.

The chain employs TRBV12-3 or TRBV12-4 and TRBJ2-3; D is uncertain. This CDR3 is 12 amino acids long. V was cut by 3 bases and J by 6 bases, with 7 bases left in between. CDR3 amino acids: CASSLYGDTQYF. CDR3 sequence (DNA): TGTGCCAGCAGTTTGTACGGGGATACGCAGTATTTT.

The rearrangement uses TRBV7-6 and TRBJ1-4, with 7 bases that match TRBD1. The CDR3 length is 14 residues. The ends lost 5 bases at V and 12 bases at J; junction bases unmatched: 12. Germline V gene sequence: CDR1 SGHVS, CDR2 FNYEAQ. CDR3 sequence reads: CASSLGQPQGELFF. CDR3 DNA sequence: TGTGCCAGCAGCCTGGGACAGCCCCAGGGAGAACTGTTTTTT.

The chain combines TRBV7-9 with TRBJ2-1, with 10 bases lining up with TRBD1. The CDR3 has 14 amino acids. The germline CDR1 and CDR2 sequences are SEHNR and FQNEAQ (reference sequence). Germline trimming cut 5 bases from V and 9 bases from J; bases unmatched to any gene: 7. CDR3 sequence: CASSHDRGRVEQFF. The CDR3 DNA is TGTGCCAGCAGCCACGACAGGGGGCGAGTTGAGCAGTTCTTC. The complete variable domain, with remaining parts taken from reference TRBV7-9 and TRBJ2-1, reads DTGVSQNPRHKITKRGQNVTFRCDPISEHNRLYWYRQTLGQGPEFLTYFQNEAQLEKSRLLSDRFSAERPKGSFSTLEIQRTEQGDSAMYLCASSHDRGRVEQFFGPGTRLTVL.

CDR3 amino acids: CASSQRPWETQYF. The CDR3 DNA follows: TGCGCCAGCAGCCAACGACCCTGGGAGACCCAGTACTTC. The genes are TRBV4-3 and TRBJ2-5; no reliable D call. CDR1 and CDR2 from the germline V gene are LGHNA and YSLEER. V shed 2 bases and J shed 5 bases, with 9 bases lying between them. This CDR3 contains 13 residues.

V is TRBV5-1 and J is TRBJ1-1, with a possible D match to TRBD1 (5 bases). Germline CDR1 SGHRS, CDR2 YFSETQ. Trimming cost V 0 bases and J 5 bases, with 11 bases left between them. The CDR3 is 14 residues long. The CDR3 sequence: CASSLGAGGTEAFF. The CDR3 DNA is TGCGCCAGCAGCTTGGGGGCCGGGGGGACTGAAGCTTTCTTT.

In this sample, this clonotype turned up a few times. This chain connects TRBV5-1 to TRBJ2-3; tentatively, D is TRBD1 (6 bases). Germline V gene data show CDR1 as SGHRS and CDR2 as YFSETQ. This CDR3 comprises 15 residues. V lost 7 bases, J lost 0 bases, and 15 bases lay in between. The CDR3 DNA reads as TGCGCCAGCGGAATACAGGGCTCTAGCACAGATACGCAGTATTTT. It codes for CASGIQGSSTDTQYF.

This clonotype came up many times. This sequence joins TRBV28 and TRBJ1-2, with a possible D match to TRBD1 (6 bases). V lost 4 bases and J 4 bases, leaving 13 bases between the germline ends. The germline V gene has CDR1 MDHEN and CDR2 SYDVKM. CDR3 length: 14 amino acids. This CDR3 reads CASSYEGGGYGYTF. In nucleotides, the CDR3 is TGTGCCAGCAGTTACGAAGGGGGAGGCTATGGCTACACCTTC.

This clonotype was seen more than once but under ten times. The J gene is TRBJ2-6, the V gene TRBV7-9; D is perhaps TRBD2 (5 bases). The CDR3 sequence is 19 residues long. Germline V gene sequence: CDR1 SEHNR, CDR2 FQNEAQ (reference sequence). Trimming removed 2 bases from V and 2 bases from J, with 19 bases in between. The CDR3 bases are TGTGCCAGCAGCTTACCCGGGGAACACCCCGGGGCTGGGGCCAACGTCCTGACTTTC. Its translation is CASSLPGEHPGAGANVLTF.

V and J are TRBV29-1 and TRBJ2-3, with TRBD1 as a possible D gene (6 bases). Germline lookup yields CDR1 SQVTM and CDR2 ANQGSEA. The CDR3 loop spans 14 amino acids. V was cut by 4 bases and J by 0 bases, with 11 bases left in between. The CDR3 nucleotides are TGCAGCGTTGGTGTGGGGGCGAGCACAGATACGCAGTATTTT. This sequence encodes CSVGVGASTDTQYF.

The gene calls are TRBV4-1 and TRBJ1-2; 7 bases are a match to TRBD1. The CDR3 sequence is 11 residues long. Germline CDR1 is MGHRA and CDR2 is YSYEKL. The junction had 4 bases not matched to a gene; V was cut back by 7 bases and J by 8 bases. The chain's CDR3 is CASTQGVGYTF. In DNA, the CDR3 is TGCGCCAGCACGCAGGGGGTGGGCTACACCTTC.

This clonotype has a count of ten or more. The CDR3 sequence: CASSLVSYNEQFF. The CDR3 DNA is TGTGCCAGCAGCTTAGTTTCCTACAATGAGCAGTTCTTC. V gene TRBV5-5 combines with J gene TRBJ2-1; unclear D gene. The V gene lost 2 bases and the J gene lost 1 base, with 4 bases spanning the gap. The CDR3 covers 13 residues. Germline CDR1 reads SGHKS; CDR2 reads YYEKEE (reference sequence).

The V call is TRBV7-2, the J call TRBJ1-2; the D is unclear. V was cut by 0 bases and J by 2 bases, with 7 bases left in between. The germline gives CDR1 SGHTA, CDR2 FQGNSA. The CDR3 length is 14 residues. This CDR3 is CASSLAWQNYGYTF. The CDR3 nucleotides are TGTGCCAGCAGCTTAGCGTGGCAGAACTATGGCTACACCTTC.

The V gene is TRBV12-3 or TRBV12-4, the J gene TRBJ2-1; maybe TRBD2 (6 bases). The CDR3 has 13 residues. V lost 6 bases, J lost 8 bases, and 14 bases lay in between. CDR3 amino acids: CASRSEGPDEQFF. In DNA, the CDR3 is TGTGCCAGCAGGTCGGAGGGGCCCGATGAGCAGTTCTTC.

The sample holds a few counts of this clonotype. The chain joins TRBV6-2 or TRBV6-3 to TRBJ2-4; 8 positions match TRBD2. In germline, CDR1 is MNHEY, CDR2 SVGEGT. CDR3 length: 16 amino acids. With 6 bases clipped from V and 0 bases from J, the junction kept 7 bases outside the gene matches. CDR3 DNA sequence: TGTGCCAGCAGACCAGCGGGGGCCCTAGCCAAAAACATTCAGTACTTC. It encodes CASRPAGALAKNIQYF.

This clonotype appeared a few times. The rearrangement joins TRBV7-2 to TRBJ2-3; a possible D gene is TRBD2 (7 bases). CDR3 length: 13 amino acids. Germline V gene sequence: CDR1 SGHTA, CDR2 FQGNSA. Trimming stripped 1 base from V and 10 bases from J, with 12 bases between. The CDR3 here is CASSLGEGVAQYF. The CDR3 DNA is TGTGCCAGCAGCTTAGGGGAGGGGGTGGCGCAGTATTTT.

The sample holds a few counts of this clonotype. The chain employs TRBV5-1 and TRBJ2-7, with D perhaps matching TRBD1 (5 bases). The ends were cut back, 3 bases at V and 5 bases at J, with 15 bases in the middle. Germline lookup yields CDR1 SGHRS and CDR2 YFSETQ. This CDR3 spans 14 amino acids. The CDR3 protein is CASSSQGPRNEQYF. CDR3 DNA: TGCGCCAGCAGCTCCCAGGGCCCGCGGAACGAGCAGTACTTC. The whole variable domain, filled in from reference TRBV5-1 and TRBJ2-7, reads KAGVTQTPRYLIKTRGQQVTLSCSPISGHRSVSWYQQTPGQGLQFLFEYFSETQRNKGNFPGRFSGRQFSNSRSEMNVSTLELGDSALYLCASSSQGPRNEQYFGPGTRLTVT.